These T cell receptor beta chains were read from a single sample in a study of OX40 agonist ivuxolimab in advanced cancers. Sequenced by immunoSEQ multiplex PCR; TCRdb stores in-frame clones only, minus some. This sample has 110,000 or so clones, with about 91% found just once. The material sequenced was CD4+ or CD8+ T cells sorted from blood, taken in a trial of the OX40 agonist ivuxolimab. Receptors originate from an adult with an advanced solid tumor such as melanoma, head and neck, liver or kidney cancer. Each CDR3 is given without its conserved first and last residue. The listing skips clone size in some rows; elsewhere it reads once, few, many or a size class.

J gene: TRBJ2-3; V gene: TRBV18; CDR3 length: 11; clone size: .; CDR3 protein: ASSPALTDTQY
J gene: TRBJ1-1; V gene: TRBV6-5; CDR3 length: 13; clone size: .; CDR3 protein: ASSYSPGGNTEAF
J gene: TRBJ2-5; V gene: TRBV30; CDR3 length: 11; clone size: .; CDR3 protein: AWKRGGGETQY
J gene: TRBJ1-2; V gene: TRBV11-2; CDR3 length: 11; clone size: .; CDR3 protein: ASSPGLNYGYT
J gene: TRBJ1-2; V gene: TRBV27; CDR3 length: 11; clone size: .; CDR3 protein: ASSFRANYGYT
J gene: TRBJ2-3; V gene: TRBV6-1; CDR3 length: 12; clone size: few; CDR3 protein: ASSRTASTDTQY
J gene: TRBJ2-7; V gene: TRBV7-8; CDR3 length: 12; clone size: .; CDR3 protein: ASSLSDNSYEQY
J gene: TRBJ2-3; V gene: TRBV10-3; CDR3 length: 9; clone size: .; CDR3 protein: ATTGADTQY
J gene: TRBJ2-3; V gene: TRBV6-1; CDR3 length: 13; clone size: .; CDR3 protein: ASRTSGGGRDTQY
J gene: TRBJ2-1; V gene: TRBV10-3; CDR3 length: 11; clone size: .; CDR3 protein: AIRGLAGDEQF
J gene: TRBJ2-7; V gene: TRBV11-3; CDR3 length: 11; clone size: .; CDR3 protein: ASSLRLAGEQY
J gene: TRBJ1-5; V gene: TRBV30; CDR3 length: 10; clone size: few; CDR3 protein: AARGGNQPQH
J gene: TRBJ1-1; V gene: TRBV5-1; CDR3 length: 13; clone size: .; CDR3 protein: ASSLPGQGSGGAF
J gene: TRBJ2-1; V gene: TRBV5-8; CDR3 length: 12; clone size: .; CDR3 protein: ASSTQGRYNEQF
J gene: TRBJ2-7; V gene: TRBV10-3; CDR3 length: 12; clone size: many; CDR3 protein: AISEGGASYEQY
J gene: TRBJ1-4; V gene: TRBV5-1; CDR3 length: 13; clone size: .; CDR3 protein: ASSLAPATNEKLF
J gene: TRBJ2-3; V gene: TRBV9; CDR3 length: 15; clone size: .; CDR3 protein: ASSVAPASLSTDTQY
J gene: TRBJ2-5; V gene: TRBV10-2; CDR3 length: 15; clone size: .; CDR3 protein: ASRNVIGGGDGETQY
J gene: TRBJ2-7; V gene: TRBV2; CDR3 length: 12; clone size: .; CDR3 protein: ASRQGDLTYEQY
J gene: TRBJ2-1; V gene: TRBV7-3; CDR3 length: 11; clone size: .; CDR3 protein: ASGGGPNNEQF
J gene: TRBJ2-1; V gene: TRBV30; CDR3 length: 10; clone size: .; CDR3 protein: AWSRGLDEQF
J gene: TRBJ2-7; V gene: TRBV18; CDR3 length: 12; clone size: .; CDR3 protein: ASSPTTGSYEQY
J gene: TRBJ2-1; V gene: TRBV7-3; CDR3 length: 10; clone size: .; CDR3 protein: ASSSANNEQF
J gene: TRBJ1-1; V gene: TRBV5-1; CDR3 length: 12; clone size: .; CDR3 protein: ASSLGGPESEAF
J gene: TRBJ2-5; V gene: TRBV4-1; CDR3 length: 15; clone size: .; CDR3 protein: ASSRVHAGELGETQY
J gene: TRBJ2-7; V gene: TRBV7-6; CDR3 length: 12; clone size: .; CDR3 protein: ASSLGLQTYEQY
J gene: TRBJ2-1; V gene: TRBV5-4; CDR3 length: 11; clone size: few; CDR3 protein: ASSLEPYNEQF
J gene: TRBJ2-3; V gene: TRBV18; CDR3 length: 14; clone size: .; CDR3 protein: ASSPGRTGLRDTQY
J gene: TRBJ2-5; V gene: TRBV7-6; CDR3 length: 14; clone size: .; CDR3 protein: ASSSQLRAVRETQY
J gene: TRBJ2-2; V gene: TRBV5-1; CDR3 length: 15; clone size: .; CDR3 protein: ASSLLTGQVNTGELF
J gene: TRBJ2-1; V gene: TRBV7-9; CDR3 length: 12; clone size: .; CDR3 protein: ASSLAVPGQVQF
J gene: TRBJ2-1; V gene: TRBV11-3; CDR3 length: 10; clone size: once; CDR3 protein: ASSREGSEQF
J gene: TRBJ2-1; V gene: TRBV27; CDR3 length: 13; clone size: once; CDR3 protein: ASSLAVSSYNEQF
J gene: TRBJ1-5; V gene: TRBV2; CDR3 length: 12; clone size: .; CDR3 protein: ASSPTGGGQPQH
J gene: TRBJ1-2; V gene: TRBV30; CDR3 length: 11; clone size: few; CDR3 protein: ACQGSWNYGYT
J gene: TRBJ2-2; V gene: TRBV6-6; CDR3 length: 9; clone size: .; CDR3 protein: ASSFAGELF
J gene: TRBJ2-7; V gene: TRBV7-9; CDR3 length: 13; clone size: .; CDR3 protein: ASSSSTSGGSEQY
J gene: TRBJ2-2; V gene: TRBV11-2; CDR3 length: 11; clone size: .; CDR3 protein: ASSLGGTGELF
J gene: TRBJ1-5; V gene: TRBV5-6; CDR3 length: 14; clone size: .; CDR3 protein: ASSLRGGYSNQPQH
J gene: TRBJ2-1; V gene: TRBV2; CDR3 length: 14; clone size: .; CDR3 protein: ASSGRDHSSYNEQF
J gene: TRBJ1-2; V gene: TRBV6-5; CDR3 length: 11; clone size: .; CDR3 protein: ASRNYGGSGYT
J gene: TRBJ2-1; V gene: TRBV19; CDR3 length: 12; clone size: .; CDR3 protein: AIESGRGYNEQF
J gene: TRBJ2-3; V gene: TRBV5-6; CDR3 length: 10; clone size: .; CDR3 protein: ASSLSTDTQY
J gene: TRBJ1-1; V gene: TRBV5-1; CDR3 length: 14; clone size: .; CDR3 protein: ASSSDFGQGPTEAF
J gene: TRBJ1-2; V gene: TRBV2; CDR3 length: 12; clone size: once; CDR3 protein: ASRATGLGYGYT
J gene: TRBJ2-7; V gene: TRBV19; CDR3 length: 14; clone size: .; CDR3 protein: ASSIRTGGHPYEQY
J gene: TRBJ2-1; V gene: TRBV7-9; CDR3 length: 15; clone size: .; CDR3 protein: ASSSRTGASSYNEQF
J gene: TRBJ2-7; V gene: TRBV27; CDR3 length: 10; clone size: .; CDR3 protein: ASSLPVYEQY
J gene: TRBJ2-5; V gene: TRBV30; CDR3 length: 9; clone size: .; CDR3 protein: ASDFWETQY
J gene: TRBJ2-7; V gene: TRBV6-1; CDR3 length: 13; clone size: .; CDR3 protein: ASSAGQGGAYEQY
J gene: TRBJ2-2; V gene: TRBV30; CDR3 length: 12; clone size: .; CDR3 protein: AWSGGLYTGELF
J gene: TRBJ2-3; V gene: TRBV29-1; CDR3 length: 12; clone size: .; CDR3 protein: SSSFGRRWDTQY
J gene: TRBJ2-3; V gene: TRBV7-9; CDR3 length: 12; clone size: .; CDR3 protein: ASSLGGVADTQY
J gene: TRBJ1-2; V gene: TRBV6-1; CDR3 length: 8; clone size: .; CDR3 protein: ASRGNGYT
J gene: TRBJ2-7; V gene: TRBV28; CDR3 length: 10; clone size: .; CDR3 protein: ASSSGYYEQY